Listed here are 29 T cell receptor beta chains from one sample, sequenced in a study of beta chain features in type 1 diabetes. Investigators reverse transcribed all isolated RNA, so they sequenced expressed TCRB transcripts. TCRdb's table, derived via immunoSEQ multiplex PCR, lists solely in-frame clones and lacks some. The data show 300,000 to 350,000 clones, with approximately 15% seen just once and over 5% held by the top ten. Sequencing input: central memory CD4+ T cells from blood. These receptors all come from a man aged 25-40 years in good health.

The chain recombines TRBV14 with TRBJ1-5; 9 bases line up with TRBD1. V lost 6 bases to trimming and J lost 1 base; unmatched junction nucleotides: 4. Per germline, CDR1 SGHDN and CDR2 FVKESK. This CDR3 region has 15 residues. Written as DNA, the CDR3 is TGTGCCAGCAGTCCGACAGGGGGGAGCAATCAGCCCCAGCATTTT. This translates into CASSPTGGSNQPQHF.

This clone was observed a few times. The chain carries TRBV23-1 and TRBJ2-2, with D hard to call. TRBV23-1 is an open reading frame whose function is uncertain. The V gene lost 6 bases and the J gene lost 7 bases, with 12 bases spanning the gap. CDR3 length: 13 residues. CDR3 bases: TGCGCCAGCAGCCGAGTGGGGATCGGGGAGCTGTTTTTT. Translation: CASSRVGIGELFF.

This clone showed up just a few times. CDR3 nucleotides: TGTGCCAGCAGCTTAGGACCGGCGGCCGGGGAGCTGTTTTTT. Translation: CASSLGPAAGELFF. The J gene is TRBJ2-2, the V gene TRBV7-2; D unresolved. V lost 1 base, J lost 6 bases, and 9 bases lay in between. The CDR3 extends over 14 amino acids. CDR1 and CDR2 from the germline V gene are SGHTA and FQGNSA.

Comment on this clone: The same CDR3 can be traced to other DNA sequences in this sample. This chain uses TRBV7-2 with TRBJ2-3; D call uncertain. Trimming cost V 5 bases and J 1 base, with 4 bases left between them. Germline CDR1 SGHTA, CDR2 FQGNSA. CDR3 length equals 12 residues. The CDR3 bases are TGTGCCAGCAGCCCGGGCACAGATACGCAGTATTTT. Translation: CASSPGTDTQYF.

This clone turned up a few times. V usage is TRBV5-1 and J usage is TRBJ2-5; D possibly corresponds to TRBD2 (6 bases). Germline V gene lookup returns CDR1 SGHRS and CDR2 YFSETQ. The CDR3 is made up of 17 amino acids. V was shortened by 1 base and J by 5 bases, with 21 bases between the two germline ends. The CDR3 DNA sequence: TGCGCCAGCAGCTTGCCGCGGACGGGGGTTGGAGGCGAGACCCAGTACTTC. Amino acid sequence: CASSLPRTGVGGETQYF.

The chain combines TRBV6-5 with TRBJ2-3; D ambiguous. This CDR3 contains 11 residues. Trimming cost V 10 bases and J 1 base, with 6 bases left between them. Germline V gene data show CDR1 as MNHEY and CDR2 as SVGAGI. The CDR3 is CAIRRTDTQYF. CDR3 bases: TGTGCCATCAGACGCACAGATACGCAGTATTTT.

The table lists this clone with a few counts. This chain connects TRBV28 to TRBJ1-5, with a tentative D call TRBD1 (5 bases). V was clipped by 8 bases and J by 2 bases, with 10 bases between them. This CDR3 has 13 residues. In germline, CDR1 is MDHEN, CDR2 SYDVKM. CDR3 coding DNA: TGTGCCAGCGCCGGGGCGGGCAATCAGCCCCAGCATTTT. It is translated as CASAGAGNQPQHF.

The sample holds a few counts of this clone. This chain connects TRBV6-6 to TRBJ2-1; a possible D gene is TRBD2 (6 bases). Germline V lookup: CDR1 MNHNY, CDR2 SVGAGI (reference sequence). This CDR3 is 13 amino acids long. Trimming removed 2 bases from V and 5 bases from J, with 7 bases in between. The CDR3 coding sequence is TGTGCCAGCAGTTACCGACTAGACAATGAGCAGTTCTTC. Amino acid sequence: CASSYRLDNEQFF.

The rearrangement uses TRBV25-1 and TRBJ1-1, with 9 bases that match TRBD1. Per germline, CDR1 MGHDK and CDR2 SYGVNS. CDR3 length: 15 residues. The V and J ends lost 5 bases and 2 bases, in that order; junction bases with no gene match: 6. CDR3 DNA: TGTGCCAGCAGTTCGTCGGGACAGGGAAACACTGAAGCTTTCTTT. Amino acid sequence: CASSSSGQGNTEAFF.

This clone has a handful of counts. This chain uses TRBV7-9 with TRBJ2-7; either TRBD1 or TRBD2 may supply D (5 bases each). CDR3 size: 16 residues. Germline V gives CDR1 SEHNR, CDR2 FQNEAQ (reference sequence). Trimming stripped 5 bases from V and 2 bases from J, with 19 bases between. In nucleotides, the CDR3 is TGTGCCAGCAGCCCCCAGGGTGGAGGACCCACCTACGAGCAGTACTTC. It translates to CASSPQGGGPTYEQYF.

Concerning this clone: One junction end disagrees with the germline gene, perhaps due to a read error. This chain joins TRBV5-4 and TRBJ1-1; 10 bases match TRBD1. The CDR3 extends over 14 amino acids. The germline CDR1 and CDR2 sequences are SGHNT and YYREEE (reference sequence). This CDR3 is CASRVGQGGTEAFF. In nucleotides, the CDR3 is TGCGCCAGCAGGGTTGGACAGGGGGGCACTGAAGCTTTCTTT.

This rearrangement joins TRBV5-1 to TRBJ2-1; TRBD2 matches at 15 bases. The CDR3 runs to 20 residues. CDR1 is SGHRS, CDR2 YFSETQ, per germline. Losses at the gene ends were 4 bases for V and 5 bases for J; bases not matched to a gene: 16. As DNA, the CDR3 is TGCGCCAGCAGCAGAACCCCTCCCGGACTAGCGGGGGGGGTTAACAATGAGCAGTTCTTC. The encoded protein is CASSRTPPGLAGGVNNEQFF.

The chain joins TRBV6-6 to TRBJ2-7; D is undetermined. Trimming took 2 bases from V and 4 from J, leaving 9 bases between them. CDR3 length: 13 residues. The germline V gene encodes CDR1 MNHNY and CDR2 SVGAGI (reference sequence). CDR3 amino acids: CASSYTIGYEQYV. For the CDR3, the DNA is TGTGCCAGCAGTTACACGATCGGGTACGAGCAGTACGTC.

The CDR3 DNA follows: TGTGCCAGCAGTCCACAGGGGGCGTTATTTAACTATGGCTACACCTTC. Protein sequence: CASSPQGALFNYGYTF. V and J are TRBV28 and TRBJ1-2, with 9 bases lining up with TRBD1. This CDR3 spans 16 amino acids. Trimming cost V 5 bases and J 1 base; bases outside gene matches: 8. Germline V gene lookup returns CDR1 MDHEN and CDR2 SYDVKM.

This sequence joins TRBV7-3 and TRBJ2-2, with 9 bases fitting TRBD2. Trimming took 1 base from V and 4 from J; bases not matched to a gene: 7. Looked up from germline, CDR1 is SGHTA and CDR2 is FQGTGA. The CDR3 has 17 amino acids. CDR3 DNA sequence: TGTGCCAGCAGCTTAAGTCCGGGACTAGCCGCCACCGGGGAGCTGTTTTTT. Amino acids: CASSLSPGLAATGELFF.

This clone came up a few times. The CDR3 here is CASSLSVQENYGYTF. In nucleotides, the CDR3 is TGTGCCAGCAGCTTATCGGTTCAAGAGAACTATGGCTACACCTTC. The chain combines TRBV7-2 with TRBJ1-2, with D unresolved. This CDR3 contains 15 residues. V shed 2 bases and J shed 2 bases, with 12 bases lying between them. Germline values: CDR1 SGHTA, CDR2 FQGNSA.

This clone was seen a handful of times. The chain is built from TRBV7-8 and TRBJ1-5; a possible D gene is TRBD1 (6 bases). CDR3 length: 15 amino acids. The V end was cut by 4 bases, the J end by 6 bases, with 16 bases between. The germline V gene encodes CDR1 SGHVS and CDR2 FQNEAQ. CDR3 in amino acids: CASSSQEQGSQPQHF. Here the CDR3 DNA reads TGTGCCAGCAGCTCCCAGGAGCAGGGGTCTCAGCCCCAGCATTTT. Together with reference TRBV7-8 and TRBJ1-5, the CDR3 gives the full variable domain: GAGVSQSPRYKVAKRGQDVALRCDPISGHVSLFWYQQALGQGPEFLTYFQNEAQLDKSGLPSDRFFAERPEGSVSTLKIQRTQQEDSAVYLCASSSQEQGSQPQHFGDGTRLSIL.

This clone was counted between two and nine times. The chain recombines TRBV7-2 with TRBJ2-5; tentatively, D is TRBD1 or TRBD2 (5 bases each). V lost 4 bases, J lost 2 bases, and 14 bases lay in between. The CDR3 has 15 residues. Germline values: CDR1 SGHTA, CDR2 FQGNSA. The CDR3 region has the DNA TGTGCCAGCAGCTCGAGACCGGGACGACAAGAGACCCAGTACTTC. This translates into CASSSRPGRQETQYF. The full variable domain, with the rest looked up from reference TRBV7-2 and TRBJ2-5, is GAGVSQSPSNKVTEKGKDVELRCDPISGHTALYWYRQSLGQGLEFLIYFQGNSAPDKSGLPSDRFSAERTGGSVSTLTIQRTQQEDSAVYLCASSSRPGRQETQYFGPGTRLLVL.

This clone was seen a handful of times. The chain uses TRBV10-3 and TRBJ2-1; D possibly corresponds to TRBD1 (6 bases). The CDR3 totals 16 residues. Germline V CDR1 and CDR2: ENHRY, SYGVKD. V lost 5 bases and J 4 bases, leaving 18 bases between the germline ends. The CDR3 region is CAISSQGLGLYNEQFF. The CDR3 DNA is TGTGCCATCAGTTCACAGGGTCTAGGGTTATACAATGAGCAGTTCTTC.

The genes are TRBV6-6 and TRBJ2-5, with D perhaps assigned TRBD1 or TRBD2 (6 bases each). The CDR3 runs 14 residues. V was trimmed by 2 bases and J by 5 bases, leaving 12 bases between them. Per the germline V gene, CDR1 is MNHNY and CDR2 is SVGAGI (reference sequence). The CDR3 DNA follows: TGTGCCAGCAGTTACGATACAGGGAGGGAGACCCAGTACTTC. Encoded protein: CASSYDTGRETQYF.

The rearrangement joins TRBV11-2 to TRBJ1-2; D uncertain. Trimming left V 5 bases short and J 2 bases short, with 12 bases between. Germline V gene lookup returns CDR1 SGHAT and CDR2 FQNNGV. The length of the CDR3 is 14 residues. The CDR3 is CASSPQALNYGYTF. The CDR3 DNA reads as TGTGCCAGCAGCCCCCAAGCGCTAAACTATGGCTACACCTTC.

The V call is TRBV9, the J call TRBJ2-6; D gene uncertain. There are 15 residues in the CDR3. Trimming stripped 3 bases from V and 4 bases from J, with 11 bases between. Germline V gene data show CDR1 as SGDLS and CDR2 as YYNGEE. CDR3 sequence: CASSAQSLGANVLTF. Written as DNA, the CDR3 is TGTGCCAGCAGCGCCCAGAGCCTGGGGGCCAACGTCCTGACTTTC.

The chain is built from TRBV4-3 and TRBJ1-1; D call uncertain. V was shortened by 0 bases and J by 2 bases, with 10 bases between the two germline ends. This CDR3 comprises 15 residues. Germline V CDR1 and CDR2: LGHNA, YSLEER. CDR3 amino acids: CASSQEVGPNTEAFF. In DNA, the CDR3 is TGCGCCAGCAGCCAAGAGGTCGGACCCAACACTGAAGCTTTCTTT.

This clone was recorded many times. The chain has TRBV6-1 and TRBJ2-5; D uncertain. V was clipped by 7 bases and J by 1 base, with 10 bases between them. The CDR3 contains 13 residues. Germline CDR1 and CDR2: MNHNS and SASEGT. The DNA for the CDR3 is TGTGCCAGCACGCCGGGCCTCCAAGAGACCCAGTACTTC. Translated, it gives CASTPGLQETQYF.

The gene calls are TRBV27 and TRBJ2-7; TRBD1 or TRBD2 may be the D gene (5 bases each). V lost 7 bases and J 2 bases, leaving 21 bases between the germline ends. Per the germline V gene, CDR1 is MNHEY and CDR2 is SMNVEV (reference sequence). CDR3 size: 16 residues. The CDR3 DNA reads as TGTGCCAGCACCCACCAGTGGGGGATAGGAGCCTACGAGCAGTACTTC. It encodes CASTHQWGIGAYEQYF.

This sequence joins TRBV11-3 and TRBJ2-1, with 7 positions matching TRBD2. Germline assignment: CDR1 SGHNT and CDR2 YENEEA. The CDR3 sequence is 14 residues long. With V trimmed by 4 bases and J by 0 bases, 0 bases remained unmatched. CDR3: CASSSGGSYNEQFF. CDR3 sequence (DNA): TGTGCCAGCAGCTCGGGGGGCTCCTACAATGAGCAGTTCTTC.

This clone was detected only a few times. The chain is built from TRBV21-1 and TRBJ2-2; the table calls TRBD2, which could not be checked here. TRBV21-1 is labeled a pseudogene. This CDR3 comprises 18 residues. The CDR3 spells CASSKKWSGRSNTGELFF. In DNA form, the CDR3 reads TGTGCCAGCAGCAAGAAGTGGAGCGGGAGGTCGAACACCGGGGAGCTGTTTTTT.

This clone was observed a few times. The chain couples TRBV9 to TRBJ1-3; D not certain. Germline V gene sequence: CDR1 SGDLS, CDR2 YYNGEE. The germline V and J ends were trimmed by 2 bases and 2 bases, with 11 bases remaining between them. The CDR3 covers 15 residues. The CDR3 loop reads CASSVEGVAGNTIYF. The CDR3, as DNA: TGTGCCAGCAGCGTTGAAGGAGTAGCTGGAAACACCATATATTTT.

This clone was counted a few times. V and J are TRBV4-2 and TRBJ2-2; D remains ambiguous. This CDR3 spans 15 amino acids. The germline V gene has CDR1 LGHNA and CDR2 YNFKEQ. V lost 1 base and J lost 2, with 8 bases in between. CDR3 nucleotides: TGTGCCAGCAGCCAAGGAGTTACTAACACCGGGGAGCTGTTTTTT. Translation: CASSQGVTNTGELFF.